These 5 T cell receptor beta chains were all obtained from the same sample, sequenced in a study of beta chain features in type 1 diabetes. As every portion of the isolated RNA was reverse transcribed, the sequencing read expressed TCRB transcripts. The table came from immunoSEQ multiplex PCR; TCRdb's copy has only in-frame clones and leaves some out. The sample shows approximately 200,000 clones, over 8.5% of them seen only once. Sequenced: naive CD4+ T cells from blood. These receptors all come from a woman aged 18-29 years in good health.

This chain uses TRBV5-1 with TRBJ1-2; perhaps TRBD1 as D (6 bases). The germline gives CDR1 SGHRS, CDR2 YFSETQ. Between the trimmed V and J ends, which lost 2 bases and 4 bases, there was a span of 15 bases. The CDR3 covers 15 residues. CDR3 sequence: CASSLTGKESYGYTF. The CDR3 region has the DNA TGCGCCAGCAGCTTAACAGGGAAGGAAAGCTATGGCTACACCTTC.

This clone appeared a few times. The chain carries TRBV4-2 and TRBJ2-2; 9 nucleotides match TRBD2. V shed 5 bases, J shed 4 bases, and the junction held 5 bases outside the gene matches. The CDR3 has 15 amino acids. Germline V gene lookup returns CDR1 LGHNA and CDR2 YNFKEQ. The CDR3 nucleotides are TGTGCCAGCAGCACACGCGGGAGGGCCACCGGGGAGCTGTTTTTT. Translating gives CASSTRGRATGELFF.

This clone was picked up a small number of times. The V and J genes are TRBV5-1 and TRBJ1-4, with D possibly TRBD1 on 5 matching bases. Germline V lookup: CDR1 SGHRS, CDR2 YFSETQ. V was shortened by 5 bases and J by 4 bases, with 12 bases between the two germline ends. This CDR3 spans 14 amino acids. The chain's CDR3 is CASRLTGGNEKLFF. The CDR3 nucleotides are TGCGCCAGCAGACTGACGGGGGGTAATGAAAAACTGTTTTTT.

The V gene is TRBV2, the J gene TRBJ1-1; D is perhaps TRBD1 (5 bases). Germline loops: CDR1 SNHLY, CDR2 FYNNEI. The CDR3 is 15 residues long. Trimming removed 5 bases from V and 7 bases from J, with 20 bases in between. The CDR3 reads CASSQGVSKLNEAFF. In DNA, the CDR3 is TGTGCCAGCAGTCAAGGGGTTTCAAAACTAAATGAAGCTTTCTTT.

The chain combines TRBV7-2 with TRBJ2-3, with a possible D match to TRBD2 (5 bases). This CDR3 contains 14 residues. From germline, CDR1 is SGHTA and CDR2 FQGNSA. With 2 bases removed from V and 6 bases from J, the gap between germline ends came to 12 bases. The CDR3, as DNA: TGTGCCAGCAGCTTACATGACCGAGGGGATACGCAGTATTTT. Its protein is CASSLHDRGDTQYF.